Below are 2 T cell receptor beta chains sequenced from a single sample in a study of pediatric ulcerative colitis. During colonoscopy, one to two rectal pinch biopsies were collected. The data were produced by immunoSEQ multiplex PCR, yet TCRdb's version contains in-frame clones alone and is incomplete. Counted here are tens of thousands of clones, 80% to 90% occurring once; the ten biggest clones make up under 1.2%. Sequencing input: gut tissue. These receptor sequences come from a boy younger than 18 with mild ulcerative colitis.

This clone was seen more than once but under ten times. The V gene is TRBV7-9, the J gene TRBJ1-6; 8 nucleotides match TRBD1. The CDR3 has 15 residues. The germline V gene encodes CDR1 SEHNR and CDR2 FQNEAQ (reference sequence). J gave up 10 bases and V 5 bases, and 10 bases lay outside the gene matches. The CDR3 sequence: CASSRSRGRESPLHF. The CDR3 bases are TGTGCCAGCAGCCGTAGCAGGGGGCGCGAATCACCCCTCCACTTT.

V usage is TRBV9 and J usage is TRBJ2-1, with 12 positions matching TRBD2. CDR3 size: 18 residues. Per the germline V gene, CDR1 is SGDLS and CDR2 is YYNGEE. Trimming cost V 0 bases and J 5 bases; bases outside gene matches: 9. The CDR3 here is CASSVGLAGDFYHNEQFF. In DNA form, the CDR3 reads TGTGCCAGCAGCGTAGGACTAGCGGGGGACTTCTACCACAATGAGCAGTTCTTC.